The clone carrying this T cell receptor (beta chain) was recorded many times. What it binds is unknown. The data derive from a study of T-cell reconstitution after alpha-beta-depleted transplantation in children. Study-wide points: After one year, T-cell counts and TCRbeta diversity mostly came from new T cells. The high TCRbeta diversity at day 60 in some patients came from surviving recipient T cells and thymic progenitors. Several hundred graft clones that had expanded were reportedly the source of alpha-beta T cells about two months after transplant.

This CDR3 comprises 17 residues. Unmatched junction bases numbered 19, after V lost 5 bases and J lost 7 bases. The germline gives CDR1 SGHVS, CDR2 FQNEAQ. Preparing the TCRbeta library involved the use of unique molecular identifiers. TCRdb redid the calling of the PCR reads with MiXCR, one entry per CDR3 protein. Of about 32,000 distinct CDR3 sequences listed, approximately 7% were seen once; the top ten hold 27%. The source material was peripheral blood, sampled 60 days after TCRalphabeta/CD19-depleted stem cell transplant. The V gene is TRBV7-8, the J gene TRBJ2-7; the match to TRBD2 covers 8 bases. This clonotype originated in a child in the first two years of life who had a stem cell transplant for acute myeloid leukemia, so the T cells may come from the graft donor. CDR3 loop: CASSPVRLAGSRREQYF. CDR3 bases: TGTGCCAGCAGCCCGGTTAGGTTAGCGGGGTCAAGGAGGGAGCAGTACTTC.